These 16 T cell receptor beta chains were all obtained from the same sample, sequenced in a study of cytomegalovirus exposure and HLA in healthy donors. The PCR contained 60 Vbeta and 13 Jbeta primers. Generated by immunoSEQ multiplex PCR, the TCRdb table keeps only in-frame clones and is missing some. The data hold approximately 170,000 clones, with almost 75% observed a single time. The sample consisted of PBMCs. Receptors were obtained from a woman between 18 and 29 years old in good health and CMV-seropositive.

The chain links TRBV7-9 to TRBJ2-5; 9 bases agree with TRBD1. V trimming: 5 bases; J trimming: 5 bases; junction bases outside the gene matches: 3. CDR3 length: 13 amino acids. Germline V gene sequence: CDR1 SEHNR, CDR2 FQNEAQ (reference sequence). The CDR3 reads CASSPGTGETQYF. CDR3 in DNA: TGTGCCAGCAGCCCAGGGACAGGGGAGACCCAGTACTTC.

This rearrangement joins TRBV6-1 to TRBJ2-1; 7 bases match TRBD1. There are 13 residues in the CDR3. Per the germline V gene, CDR1 is MNHNS and CDR2 is SASEGT. After removal of 6 bases from V and 9 bases from J, the junction contained 8 bases not matched to a gene. The CDR3: CASRYTGAVEQFF. CDR3 sequence (DNA): TGTGCCAGCAGATACACAGGGGCAGTTGAGCAGTTCTTC.

This clone was observed a single time. The gene calls are TRBV6-7 and TRBJ2-1, with 9 nucleotides matching TRBD1. TRBV6-7 is reported as an ORF; its role is uncertain. V trimming: 4 bases; J trimming: 8 bases; junction bases outside the gene matches: 18. The CDR3 loop spans 18 amino acids. The CDR3: CASSFESRDRDLGDEQFF. Here the CDR3 DNA reads TGTGCCAGCAGTTTTGAATCCCGGGACAGGGATCTAGGGGATGAGCAGTTCTTC.

As regards this clone: Other DNA sequences in the sample encode the same CDR3. The CDR3 loop reads CASSPDRQETQYF. CDR3 in DNA: TGTGCCAGCTCACCGGACAGGCAAGAGACCCAGTACTTC. The rearrangement joins TRBV18 to TRBJ2-5, with 7 bases matching TRBD1. This CDR3 contains 13 residues. From germline, CDR1 is KGHSH and CDR2 LQKENI. V gave up 3 bases and J gave up 2 bases; unmatched junction bases: 0.

The chain has TRBV28 and TRBJ2-2; TRBD1 is a possible D gene (5 bases). V was cut by 5 bases and J by 2 bases, with 9 bases left in between. CDR1 is MDHEN and CDR2 is SYDVKM in the germline V gene. The CDR3 is 14 amino acids. The CDR3: CASSPDRNTGELFF. Here the CDR3 DNA reads TGTGCCAGCAGTCCTGACAGAAACACCGGGGAGCTGTTTTTT.

V gene TRBV5-5 combines with J gene TRBJ2-2; D is undetermined. The CDR3 totals 12 residues. Trimming took off 4 bases at V and 5 bases at J, with 6 bases between the two ends. The germline CDR1 and CDR2 sequences are SGHKS and YYEKEE (reference sequence). The DNA for the CDR3 is TGTGCCAGCAGCAGCAATACCGGGGAGCTGTTTTTT. This translates into CASSSNTGELFF.

The V and J genes are TRBV4-1 and TRBJ2-1; 8 bases fit TRBD2. V gave up 1 base and J gave up 4 bases; unmatched junction bases: 15. The V gene's germline CDR1 is MGHRA and CDR2 YSYEKL. The CDR3 loop spans 19 amino acids. The DNA for the CDR3 is TGCGCCAGCAGCCAAGGGTTTCTTTTTCCGGGGGGGCCTTACAATGAGCAGTTCTTC. Encoded protein: CASSQGFLFPGGPYNEQFF.

The J gene is TRBJ2-1, the V gene TRBV12-5; 8 bases are shared with TRBD1. This CDR3 comprises 16 residues. Germline assignment: CDR1 LGHNT and CDR2 FRNRAP. With V trimmed by 3 bases and J by 6 bases, 10 bases remained unmatched. The CDR3: CASGFGFSDRGNEQFF. CDR3 DNA sequence: TGTGCTAGTGGTTTTGGTTTCTCCGACAGGGGCAATGAGCAGTTCTTC.

The gene calls are TRBV19 and TRBJ2-7, with 9 nucleotides matching TRBD1. CDR3 length equals 15 residues. Germline V CDR1 and CDR2: LNHDA, SQIVND (reference sequence). V lost 5 bases, J lost 3 bases, and 8 bases stayed unmatched. The CDR3 here is CASSVSGTGYYEQYF. As DNA, the CDR3 is TGTGCCAGTAGTGTATCCGGGACAGGGTACTACGAGCAGTACTTC. The complete variable domain, with remaining parts taken from reference TRBV19 and TRBJ2-7, reads DGGITQSPKYLFRKEGQNVTLSCEQNLNHDAMYWYRQDPGQGLRLIYYSQIVNDFQKGDIAEGYSVSREKKESFPLTVTSAQKNPTAFYLCASSVSGTGYYEQYFGPGTRLTVT.

The chain couples TRBV5-1 to TRBJ2-3; D ambiguous. V lost 1 base, J lost 1 base, and 4 bases lay in between. Germline V lookup: CDR1 SGHRS, CDR2 YFSETQ. This CDR3 has 13 amino acids. The CDR3 loop reads CASSLRGTDTQYF. CDR3 DNA: TGCGCCAGCAGCTTGCGGGGCACAGATACGCAGTATTTT.

The chain uses TRBV28 and TRBJ1-5; weak D call: TRBD1 (6 bases). In germline, CDR1 is MDHEN, CDR2 SYDVKM. V gave up 5 bases and J gave up 6 bases, with 11 bases separating them. This CDR3 spans 13 amino acids. CDR3 loop: CASSLQGRQPQHF. For the CDR3, the DNA is TGTGCCAGCAGTCTACAGGGTCGTCAGCCCCAGCATTTT. Full variable domain (missing parts from reference TRBV28 and TRBJ1-5): DVKVTQSSRYLVKRTGEKVFLECVQDMDHENMFWYRQDPGLGLRLIYFSYDVKMKEKGDIPEGYSVSREKKERFSLILESASTNQTSMYLCASSLQGRQPQHFGDGTRLSIL.

This clone was detected a few times. The chain joins TRBV5-4 to TRBJ2-5; D remains unclear. The germline V gene encodes CDR1 SGHNT and CDR2 YYREEE (reference sequence). V was trimmed by 4 bases and J by 5 bases, leaving 6 bases between them. The CDR3 has 11 residues. CDR3 nucleotide sequence: TGTGCCAGCAGCACCGCGGAGACCCAGTACTTC. Its protein is CASSTAETQYF.

A note on this clone: At one end the junction does not follow the germline gene, possibly because of a read error. The chain has TRBV5-6 and TRBJ1-1; maybe TRBD1 (6 bases). CDR3 length: 15 residues. CDR1 SGHDT and CDR2 YYEEEE come from the germline V gene. The CDR3 region is CASSWGSGVNNEAFF. DNA of the CDR3: TGTGCCAGCAGCTGGGGATCAGGGGTCAACAATGAAGCTTTCTTT.

The chain employs TRBV10-1 and TRBJ2-5; TRBD1 might be the D (6 bases). The CDR3 totals 14 residues. Per germline, CDR1 WNHNN and CDR2 SYGVQD (reference sequence). V dropped 5 bases and J dropped 1 base, with 11 bases sitting between them. CDR3 nucleotides: TGCGCCAGCAGTTTTTACAGGGCCCAAGAGACCCAGTACTTC. Amino acid sequence: CASSFYRAQETQYF.

In its sample, this clone was seen once. The genes are TRBV5-6 and TRBJ2-7; D perhaps matches TRBD1 (7 bases). The CDR3 is made up of 13 amino acids. V lost 2 bases and J 6 bases, leaving 12 bases between the germline ends. Germline V CDR1 and CDR2: SGHDT, YYEEEE. The CDR3 spells CASSLQGTGEQYF. DNA for the CDR3: TGTGCCAGCAGCTTACAGGGGACTGGCGAGCAGTACTTC.

V is TRBV7-2 and J is TRBJ1-2; D might be TRBD1 (6 bases). Trimming cost V 2 bases and J 4 bases, with 11 bases left between them. Germline V gene sequence: CDR1 SGHTA, CDR2 FQGNSA. CDR3 size: 14 residues. CDR3 bases: TGTGCCAGCAGCTTACCAGGGGCACTCTATGGCTACACCTTC. Its protein product is CASSLPGALYGYTF.